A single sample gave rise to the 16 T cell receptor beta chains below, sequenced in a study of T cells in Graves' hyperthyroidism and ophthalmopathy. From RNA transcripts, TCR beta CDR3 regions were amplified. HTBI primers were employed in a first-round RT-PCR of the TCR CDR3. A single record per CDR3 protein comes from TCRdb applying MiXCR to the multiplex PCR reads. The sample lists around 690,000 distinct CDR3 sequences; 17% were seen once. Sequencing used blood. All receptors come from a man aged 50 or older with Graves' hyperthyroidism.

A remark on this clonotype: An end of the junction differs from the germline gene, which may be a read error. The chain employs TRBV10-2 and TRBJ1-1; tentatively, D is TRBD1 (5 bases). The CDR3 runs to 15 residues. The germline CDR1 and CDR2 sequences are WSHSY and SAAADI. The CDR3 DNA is TGCGCCAGCGGTGAAGTGGGGACCATGAACACTGAAGCTTTCTTT. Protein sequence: CASGEVGTMNTEAFF.

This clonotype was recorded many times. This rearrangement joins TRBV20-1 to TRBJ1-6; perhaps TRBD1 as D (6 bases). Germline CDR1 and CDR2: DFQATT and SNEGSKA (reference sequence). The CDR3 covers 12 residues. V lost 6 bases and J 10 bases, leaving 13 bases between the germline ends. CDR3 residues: CSAPGASSPLHF. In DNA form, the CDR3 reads TGCAGTGCCCCGGGGGCTTCCTCACCCCTCCACTTT.

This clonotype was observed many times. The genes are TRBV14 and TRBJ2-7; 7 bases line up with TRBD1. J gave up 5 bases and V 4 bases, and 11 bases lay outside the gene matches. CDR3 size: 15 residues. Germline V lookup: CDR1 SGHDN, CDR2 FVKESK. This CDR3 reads CASSPRGGLGNEQYF. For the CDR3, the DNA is TGTGCCAGCAGCCCCCGAGGGGGCCTTGGGAACGAGCAGTACTTC.

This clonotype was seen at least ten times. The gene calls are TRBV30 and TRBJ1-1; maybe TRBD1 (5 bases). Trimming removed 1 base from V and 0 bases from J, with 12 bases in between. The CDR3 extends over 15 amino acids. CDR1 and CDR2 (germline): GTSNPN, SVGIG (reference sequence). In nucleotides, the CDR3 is TGTGCCTGGAGTGGTGGCCGAGGGGTGAACACTGAAGCTTTCTTT. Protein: CAWSGGRGVNTEAFF.

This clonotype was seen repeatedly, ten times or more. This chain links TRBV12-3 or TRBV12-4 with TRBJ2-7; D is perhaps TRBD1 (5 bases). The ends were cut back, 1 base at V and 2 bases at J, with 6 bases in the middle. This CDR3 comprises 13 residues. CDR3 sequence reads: CASSLEGPYEQYF. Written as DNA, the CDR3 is TGTGCCAGCAGTTTAGAGGGGCCCTACGAGCAGTACTTC.

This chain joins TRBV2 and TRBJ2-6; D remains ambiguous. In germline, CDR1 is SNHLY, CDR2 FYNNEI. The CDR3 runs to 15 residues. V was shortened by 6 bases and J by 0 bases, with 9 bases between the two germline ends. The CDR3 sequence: CASSLRNSGANVLTF. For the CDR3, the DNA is TGTGCCAGCAGCTTGCGGAACTCTGGGGCCAACGTCCTGACTTTC.

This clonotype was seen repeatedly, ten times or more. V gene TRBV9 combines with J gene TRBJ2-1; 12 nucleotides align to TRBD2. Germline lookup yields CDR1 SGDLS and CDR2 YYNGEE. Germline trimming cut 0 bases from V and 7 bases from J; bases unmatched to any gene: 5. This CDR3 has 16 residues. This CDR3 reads CASSVGLAGGQNEQFF. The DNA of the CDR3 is TGTGCCAGCAGCGTAGGTCTAGCGGGAGGGCAAAATGAGCAGTTCTTC.

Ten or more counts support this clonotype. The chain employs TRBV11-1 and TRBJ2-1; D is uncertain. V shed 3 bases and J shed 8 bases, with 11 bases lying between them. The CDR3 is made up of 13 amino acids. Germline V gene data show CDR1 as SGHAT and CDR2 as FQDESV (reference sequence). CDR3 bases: TGTGCCAGCAGCTTCAACTCCATGGATGAGCAGTTCTTC. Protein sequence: CASSFNSMDEQFF.

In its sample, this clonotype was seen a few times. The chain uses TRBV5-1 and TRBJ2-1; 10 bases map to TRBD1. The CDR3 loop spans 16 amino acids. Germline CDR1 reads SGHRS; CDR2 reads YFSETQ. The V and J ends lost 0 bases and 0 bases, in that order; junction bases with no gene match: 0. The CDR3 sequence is CASSLGTGGSYNEQFF. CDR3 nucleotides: TGCGCCAGCAGCTTGGGGACAGGGGGCTCCTACAATGAGCAGTTCTTC. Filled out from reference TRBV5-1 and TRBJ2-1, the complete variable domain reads KAGVTQTPRYLIKTRGQQVTLSCSPISGHRSVSWYQQTPGQGLQFLFEYFSETQRNKGNFPGRFSGRQFSNSRSEMNVSTLELGDSALYLCASSLGTGGSYNEQFFGPGTRLTVL.

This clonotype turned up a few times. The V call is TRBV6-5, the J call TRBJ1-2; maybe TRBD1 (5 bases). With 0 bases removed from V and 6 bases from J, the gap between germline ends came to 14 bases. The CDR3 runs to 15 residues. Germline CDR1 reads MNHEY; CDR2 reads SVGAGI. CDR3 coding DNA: TGTGCCAGCAGTTACTCGGAAATCAGGGCACATGGCTACACCTTC. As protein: CASSYSEIRAHGYTF.

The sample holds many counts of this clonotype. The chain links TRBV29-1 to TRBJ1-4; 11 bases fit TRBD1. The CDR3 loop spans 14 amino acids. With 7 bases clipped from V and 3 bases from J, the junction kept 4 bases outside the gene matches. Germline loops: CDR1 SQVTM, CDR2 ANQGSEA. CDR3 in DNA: TGCAGCGCCGGGACAGGGGGTTCTAATGAAAAACTGTTTTTT. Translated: CSAGTGGSNEKLFF.

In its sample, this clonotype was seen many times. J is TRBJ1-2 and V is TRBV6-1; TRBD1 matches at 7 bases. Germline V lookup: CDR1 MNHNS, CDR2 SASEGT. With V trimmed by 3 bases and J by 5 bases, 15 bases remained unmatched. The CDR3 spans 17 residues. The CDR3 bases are TGTGCCAGCAGTGACCCCTTACAGGGGCCCAAAGAATATGGCTACACCTTC. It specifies CASSDPLQGPKEYGYTF.

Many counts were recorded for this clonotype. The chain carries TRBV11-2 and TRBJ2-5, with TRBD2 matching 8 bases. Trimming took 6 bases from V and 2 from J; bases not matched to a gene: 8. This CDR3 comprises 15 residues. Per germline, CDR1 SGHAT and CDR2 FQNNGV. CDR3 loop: CASRNSGEIQETQYF. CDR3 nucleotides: TGTGCCAGCAGGAATAGCGGGGAGATACAAGAGACCCAGTACTTC.

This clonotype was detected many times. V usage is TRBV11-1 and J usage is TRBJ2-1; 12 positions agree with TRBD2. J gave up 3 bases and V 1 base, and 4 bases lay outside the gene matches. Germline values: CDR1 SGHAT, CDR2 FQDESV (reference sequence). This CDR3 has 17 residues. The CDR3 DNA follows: TGTGCCAGCAGCTTAGGACTAGCGGGAGTCCGCTACAATGAGCAGTTCTTC. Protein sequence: CASSLGLAGVRYNEQFF.

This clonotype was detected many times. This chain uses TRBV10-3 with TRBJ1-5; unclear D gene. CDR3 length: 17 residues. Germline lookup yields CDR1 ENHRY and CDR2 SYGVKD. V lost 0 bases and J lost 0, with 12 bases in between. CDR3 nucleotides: TGTGCCATCAGTGAGTCGAGAGCGGCCCTTAGCAATCAGCCCCAGCATTTT. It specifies CAISESRAALSNQPQHF.

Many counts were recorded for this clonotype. The CDR3 bases are TGTGCCAGCAATTACCTAGCACAGGCTTCACCCTACGAGCAGTACTTC. Its protein product is CASNYLAQASPYEQYF. The chain combines TRBV28 with TRBJ2-7; D may match TRBD1 or TRBD2 (5 bases each). The germline V and J ends were trimmed by 7 bases and 2 bases, with 21 bases remaining between them. This CDR3 has 16 amino acids. Per the germline V gene, CDR1 is MDHEN and CDR2 is SYDVKM. Together with reference TRBV28 and TRBJ2-7, the CDR3 gives the full variable domain: DVKVTQSSRYLVKRTGEKVFLECVQDMDHENMFWYRQDPGLGLRLIYFSYDVKMKEKGDIPEGYSVSREKKERFSLILESASTNQTSMYLCASNYLAQASPYEQYFGPGTRLTVT.